The 21 T cell receptor beta chains given below trace back to one sample, sequenced in a study of human T cells and chemical hapten exposure. The sample's time point: patch test 3, about 24 weeks after DPC sensitization. Treatment given: therapeutic diphenylcyclopropenone sensitization with weekly scalp DPC. TCRdb re-derived calls from the RACE reads in MiXCR, one entry per CDR3 protein. The table shows about 190,000 distinct CDR3 sequences, with about 25% occurring only once. The source material was whole blood, sampled in connection with sensitization to the hapten diphenylcyclopropenone (DPC). These receptor sequences come from a woman aged 40-49 years with alopecia areata. Some clones in this sample may be carry-over from other donors' samples.

This clonotype was seen a few times. The rearrangement links TRBV10-3 to TRBJ2-7, with D maybe TRBD1 (6 bases). V dropped 4 bases and J dropped 6 bases, with 16 bases sitting between them. This CDR3 region has 14 residues. Germline V gives CDR1 ENHRY, CDR2 SYGVKD. This chain's CDR3 is CAISGSGRGGEQYF. CDR3 DNA sequence: TGTGCCATCAGTGGAAGCGGTCGAGGGGGCGAGCAGTACTTC.

At least ten counts were recorded for this clonotype. This rearrangement joins TRBV28 to TRBJ2-5; D uncertain. The V end lost 6 bases, the J end lost 1 base, and 3 bases lay between the germline ends. Germline V lookup: CDR1 MDHEN, CDR2 SYDVKM. The CDR3 totals 11 residues. The CDR3 nucleotides are TGTGCCAGCAGGAGCCAAGAGACCCAGTACTTC. Its translation is CASRSQETQYF.

This clonotype was counted a few times. The chain links TRBV20-1 to TRBJ2-7; the D gene is possibly TRBD2 (6 bases). Germline values: CDR1 DFQATT, CDR2 SNEGSKA (reference sequence). This CDR3 spans 13 amino acids. The germline V and J ends were trimmed by 0 bases and 4 bases, with 10 bases remaining between them. The CDR3 sequence is CSAREVAAYEQYF. CDR3 sequence (DNA): TGCAGTGCTAGAGAGGTAGCGGCTTACGAGCAGTACTTC.

This clonotype was observed a handful of times. This chain uses TRBV24-1 with TRBJ2-1; TRBD1 matches 12 bases. CDR1 and CDR2 from the germline V gene are KGHDR and SFDVKD. The CDR3 loop spans 17 amino acids. J was trimmed by 10 bases and V by 4 bases; bases with no gene match: 13. The CDR3 spells CATSDPGPGQGALEQFF. CDR3 coding DNA: TGTGCCACCAGTGACCCCGGTCCGGGACAGGGGGCTTTGGAGCAGTTCTTC.

The V call is TRBV25-1, the J call TRBJ1-3, with D hard to call. The V gene lost 6 bases and the J gene lost 0 bases, with 12 bases spanning the gap. The CDR3 runs to 15 residues. Germline loops: CDR1 MGHDK, CDR2 SYGVNS. CDR3 nucleotide sequence: TGTGCCAGCAGCTCAAGACCCTCCTCTGGAAACACCATATATTTT. Amino acid sequence: CASSSRPSSGNTIYF.

The rearrangement joins TRBV7-6 to TRBJ2-7; 8 nucleotides align to TRBD1. V shed 5 bases, J shed 2 bases, and the junction held 8 bases outside the gene matches. CDR3 length: 15 residues. Germline V gives CDR1 SGHVS, CDR2 FNYEAQ. CDR3 sequence reads: CASSPGTGGTYEQYF. CDR3 DNA: TGTGCCAGCAGCCCGGGAACAGGGGGAACCTACGAGCAGTACTTC.

There are a few counts of this clonotype. The V gene is TRBV9, the J gene TRBJ1-5; D is undetermined. V was cut by 3 bases and J by 4 bases, with 11 bases left in between. Germline lookup yields CDR1 SGDLS and CDR2 YYNGEE. This CDR3 region has 14 residues. CDR3 sequence reads: CASSAGDLNQPQHF. The CDR3 DNA is TGTGCCAGCAGCGCCGGGGATTTAAATCAGCCCCAGCATTTT.

CDR3 bases: TGTGCCAGCTCACCTTTTTACGAAAACACTGAAGCTTTCTTT. Translated, it gives CASSPFYENTEAFF. The chain uses TRBV18 and TRBJ1-1; D not certain. CDR1 is KGHSH, CDR2 LQKENI, per germline. The CDR3 is 14 amino acids. V gave up 3 bases and J gave up 2 bases, with 10 bases separating them.

V gene TRBV7-9 combines with J gene TRBJ2-1, with D possibly being TRBD1 (6 bases). Germline values: CDR1 SEHNR, CDR2 FQNEAQ (reference sequence). The germline V and J ends were trimmed by 1 base and 6 bases, with 13 bases remaining between them. The CDR3 loop spans 15 amino acids. The CDR3 nucleotides are TGTGCCAGCAGCTTAGTAACAGGGATGAGCAATGAGCAGTTCTTC. It yields the protein CASSLVTGMSNEQFF.

This clonotype was picked up a small number of times. This CDR3 reads CASSRDRSEGGNEQFF. CDR3 nucleotide sequence: TGTGCCAGCAGCCGAGACAGAAGCGAGGGAGGCAATGAGCAGTTCTTC. The rearrangement uses TRBV11-2 and TRBJ2-1, with D possibly being TRBD2 (6 bases). Germline CDR1 is SGHAT and CDR2 is FQNNGV. V lost 5 bases to trimming and J lost 6 bases, with 20 bases between them. CDR3 length equals 16 residues.

This clonotype was seen a few times. DNA for the CDR3: TGCGCCAGCAGCCAACACACCGGGACAGGTTTGGGAGATACGCAGTATTTT. It encodes CASSQHTGTGLGDTQYF. This chain connects TRBV4-3 to TRBJ2-3, with TRBD1 matching 8 bases. The germline CDR1 and CDR2 sequences are LGHNA and YSLEER. The ends lost 2 bases at V and 5 bases at J; junction bases unmatched: 12. This CDR3 has 17 residues.

The V gene is TRBV20-1, the J gene TRBJ2-7; D is unclear. Germline V gives CDR1 DFQATT, CDR2 SNEGSKA (reference sequence). The CDR3 loop spans 10 amino acids. The ends were cut back, 5 bases at V and 9 bases at J, with 11 bases in the middle. The CDR3 here is CSALDGLQYF. The CDR3 DNA reads as TGCAGTGCTCTGGACGGCCTGCAGTACTTC.

This clonotype was seen only a few times. One end of the junction fails to match germline, which may point to a read error. The chain carries TRBV7-7 and TRBJ2-5; 8 bases agree with TRBD2. Germline V gene sequence: CDR1 SSHAT, CDR2 FNYEAQ (reference sequence). The CDR3 is 15 residues long. The CDR3, as DNA: TGTGCTAGCAGCTTAGGTTTCGCGGGAGGAGAGACCCAGTACTTC. Translating gives CASSLGFAGGETQYF.

This clonotype was counted at least ten times. This sequence joins TRBV7-2 and TRBJ2-4; perhaps TRBD1 as D (6 bases). This CDR3 region has 13 residues. Germline V gene data show CDR1 as SGHTA and CDR2 as FQGNSA. Trimming took 4 bases from V and 7 from J, leaving 11 bases between them. The CDR3 region is CASSSRGANIQYF. As DNA, the CDR3 is TGTGCCAGCAGCTCCAGGGGAGCCAACATTCAGTACTTC.

V usage is TRBV7-2 and J usage is TRBJ2-1; tentative D call: TRBD2 (6 bases). Trimming took off 5 bases at V and 3 bases at J, with 14 bases between the two ends. CDR3 size: 15 residues. Germline V gene lookup returns CDR1 SGHTA and CDR2 FQGNSA. Here the CDR3 DNA reads TGTGCCAGCAGCGGATGGGACGGGGGCTACAATGAGCAGTTCTTC. This gives the protein CASSGWDGGYNEQFF.

The chain links TRBV7-2 to TRBJ1-1; 9 bases agree with TRBD1. V lost 6 bases to trimming and J lost 4 bases; unmatched junction nucleotides: 6. CDR3 length: 14 amino acids. Germline V gene lookup returns CDR1 SGHTA and CDR2 FQGNSA. This chain's CDR3 is CASREQGAGTEAFF. CDR3 DNA: TGTGCCAGCAGGGAACAGGGGGCTGGCACTGAAGCTTTCTTT.

Of note for this clonotype: Given the absence of the conserved phenylalanine or tryptophan at the CDR3 end, a read error is likely. This chain uses TRBV20-1 with TRBJ1-4; TRBD1 aligns across 7 bases. Germline assignment: CDR1 DFQATT and CDR2 SNEGSKA (reference sequence). Losses at the gene ends were 5 bases for V and 5 bases for J; bases not matched to a gene: 8. The CDR3 consists of 14 residues. This CDR3 reads CSARRGMGNEKLFL. The CDR3 DNA reads as TGCAGTGCTCGCAGGGGGATGGGGAATGAAAAACTGTTTTTA.

This clonotype came up a few times. The V and J genes are TRBV7-2 and TRBJ2-5; 7 positions agree with TRBD2. The V segment lost 5 bases and the J segment 4 bases; nucleotides outside the gene matches: 13. Germline CDR1 reads SGHTA; CDR2 reads FQGNSA. The CDR3 loop spans 16 amino acids. The CDR3 DNA is TGTGCCAGCAGCCCGGGACTATCTTACAAAGGAGAGACCCAGTACTTC. This gives the protein CASSPGLSYKGETQYF.

The V call is TRBV6-2 or TRBV6-3, the J call TRBJ2-1; TRBD1 aligns across 8 bases. Germline V CDR1 and CDR2: MNHEY, SVGEGT. V gave up 1 base and J gave up 6 bases; unmatched junction bases: 5. There are 15 residues in the CDR3. The CDR3 DNA reads TGTGCCAGCAGTTACTTCTGGACAGGGTTCAATGAGCAGTTCTTC. Translating gives CASSYFWTGFNEQFF.

This sequence joins TRBV7-2 and TRBJ2-7, with D unclear. CDR1 and CDR2 from the germline V gene are SGHTA and FQGNSA. V lost 5 bases to trimming and J lost 2 bases, with 16 bases between them. This CDR3 contains 15 residues. The CDR3, as DNA: TGTGCCAGCAGCACCCGACCGGGCCGCCCCTACGAGCAGTACTTC. This codes for CASSTRPGRPYEQYF. The full variable domain, with the rest looked up from reference TRBV7-2 and TRBJ2-7, is GAGVSQSPSNKVTEKGKDVELRCDPISGHTALYWYRQSLGQGLEFLIYFQGNSAPDKSGLPSDRFSAERTGGSVSTLTIQRTQQEDSAVYLCASSTRPGRPYEQYFGPGTRLTVT.

The chain couples TRBV27 to TRBJ1-1, with TRBD1 matching 9 bases. CDR3 length: 17 residues. After removal of 5 bases from V and 6 bases from J, the junction contained 16 bases not matched to a gene. Per germline, CDR1 MNHEY and CDR2 SMNVEV (reference sequence). CDR3 amino acids: CASSTGTGIPGIAEAFF. The CDR3 coding sequence is TGTGCCAGCAGTACCGGGACAGGGATCCCTGGGATCGCTGAAGCTTTCTTT.